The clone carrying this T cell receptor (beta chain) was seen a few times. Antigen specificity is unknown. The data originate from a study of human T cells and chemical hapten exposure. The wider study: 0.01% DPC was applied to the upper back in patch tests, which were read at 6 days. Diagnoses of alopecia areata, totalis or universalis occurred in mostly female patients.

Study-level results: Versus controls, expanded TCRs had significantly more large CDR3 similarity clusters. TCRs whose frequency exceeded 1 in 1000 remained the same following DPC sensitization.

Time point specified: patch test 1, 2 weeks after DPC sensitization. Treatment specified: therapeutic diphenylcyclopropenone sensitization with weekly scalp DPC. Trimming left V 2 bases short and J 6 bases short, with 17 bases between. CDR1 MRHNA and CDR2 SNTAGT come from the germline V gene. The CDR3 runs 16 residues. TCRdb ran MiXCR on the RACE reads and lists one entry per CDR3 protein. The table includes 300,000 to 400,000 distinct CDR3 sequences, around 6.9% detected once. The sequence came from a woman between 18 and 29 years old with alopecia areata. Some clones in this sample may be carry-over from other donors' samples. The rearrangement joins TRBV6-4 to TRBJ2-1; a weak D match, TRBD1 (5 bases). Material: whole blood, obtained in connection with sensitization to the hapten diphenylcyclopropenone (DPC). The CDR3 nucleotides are TGTGCCAGCAGTGACACAACGAGGACATCAATCAATGAGCAGTTCTTC. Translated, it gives CASSDTTRTSINEQFF.